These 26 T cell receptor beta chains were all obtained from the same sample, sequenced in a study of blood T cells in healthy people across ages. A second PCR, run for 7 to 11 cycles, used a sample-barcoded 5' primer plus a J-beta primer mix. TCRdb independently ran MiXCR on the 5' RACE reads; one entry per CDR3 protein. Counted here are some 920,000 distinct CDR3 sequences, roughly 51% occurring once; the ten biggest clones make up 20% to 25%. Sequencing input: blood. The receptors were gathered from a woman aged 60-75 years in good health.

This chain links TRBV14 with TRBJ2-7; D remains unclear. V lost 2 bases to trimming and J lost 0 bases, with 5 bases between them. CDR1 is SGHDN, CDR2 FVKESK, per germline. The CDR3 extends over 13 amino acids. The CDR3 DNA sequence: TGTGCCAGCAGCCAATTTGCCTCCTACGAGCAGTACTTC. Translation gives CASSQFASYEQYF.

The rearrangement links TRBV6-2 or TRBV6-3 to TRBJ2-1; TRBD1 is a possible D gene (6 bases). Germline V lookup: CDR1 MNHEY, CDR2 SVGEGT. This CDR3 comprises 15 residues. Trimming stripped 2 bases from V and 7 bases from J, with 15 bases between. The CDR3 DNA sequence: TGTGCCAGCAGTTACAATACAGGGATTCGAAATGAGCAGTTCTTC. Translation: CASSYNTGIRNEQFF.

The CDR3 here is CASSEGTSRNTDTQYF. Here the CDR3 DNA reads TGTGCCAGCAGTGAAGGGACTAGCAGAAACACAGATACGCAGTATTTT. The chain uses TRBV2 and TRBJ2-3; TRBD2 aligns across 8 bases. This CDR3 has 16 amino acids. Trimming at V came to 1 base and at J to 2 bases, leaving 5 bases not matched to a gene. Germline V gene lookup returns CDR1 SNHLY and CDR2 FYNNEI. Looking up the rest from reference TRBV2 and TRBJ2-3 gives the full variable domain: EPEVTQTPSHQVTQMGQEVILRCVPISNHLYFYWYRQILGQKVEFLVSFYNNEISEKSEIFDDQFSVERPDGSNFTLKIRSTKLEDSAMYFCASSEGTSRNTDTQYFGPGTRLTVL.

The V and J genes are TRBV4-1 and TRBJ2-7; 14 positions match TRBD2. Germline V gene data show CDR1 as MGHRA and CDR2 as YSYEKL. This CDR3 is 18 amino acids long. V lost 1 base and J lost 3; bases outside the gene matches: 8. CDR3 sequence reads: CASSQGLSGTSGSYEQYF. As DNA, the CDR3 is TGCGCCAGCAGCCAAGGGCTCTCCGGGACTAGCGGGAGCTACGAGCAGTACTTC.

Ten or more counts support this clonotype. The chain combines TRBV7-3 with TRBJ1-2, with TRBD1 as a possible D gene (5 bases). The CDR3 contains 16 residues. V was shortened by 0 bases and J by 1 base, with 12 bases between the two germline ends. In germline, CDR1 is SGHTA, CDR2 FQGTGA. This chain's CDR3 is CASSLTYRTGNYGYTF. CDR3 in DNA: TGTGCCAGCAGCTTAACGTACAGGACCGGTAACTATGGCTACACCTTC.

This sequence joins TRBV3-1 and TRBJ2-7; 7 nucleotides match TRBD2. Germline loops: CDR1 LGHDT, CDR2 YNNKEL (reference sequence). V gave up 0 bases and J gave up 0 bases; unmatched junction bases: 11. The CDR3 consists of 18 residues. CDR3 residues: CASSQDKRDLLSSYEQYF. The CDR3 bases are TGTGCCAGCAGCCAAGATAAGCGGGACCTTCTGAGCTCCTACGAGCAGTACTTC.

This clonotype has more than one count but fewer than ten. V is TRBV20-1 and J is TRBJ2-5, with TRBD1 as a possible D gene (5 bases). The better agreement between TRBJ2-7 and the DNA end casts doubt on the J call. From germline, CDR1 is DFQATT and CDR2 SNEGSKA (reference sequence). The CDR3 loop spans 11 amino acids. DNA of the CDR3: TGCAGTGCTGCAGGGTTCTACGAGCAGTACTTC. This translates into CSAAGFYEQYF.

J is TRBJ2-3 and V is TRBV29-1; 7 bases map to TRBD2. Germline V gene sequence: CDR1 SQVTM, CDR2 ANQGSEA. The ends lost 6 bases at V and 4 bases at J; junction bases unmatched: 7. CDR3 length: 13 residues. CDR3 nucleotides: TGCAGCGTGAGGACTCGGGGGGCAGATACGCAGTATTTT. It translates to CSVRTRGADTQYF.

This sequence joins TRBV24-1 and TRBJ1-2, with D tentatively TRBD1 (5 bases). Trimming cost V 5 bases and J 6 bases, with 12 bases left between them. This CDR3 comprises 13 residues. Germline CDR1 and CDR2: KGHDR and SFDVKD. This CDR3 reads CATSGSLGDGYTF. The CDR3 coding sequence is TGTGCCACCAGTGGAAGCCTGGGGGATGGCTACACCTTC.

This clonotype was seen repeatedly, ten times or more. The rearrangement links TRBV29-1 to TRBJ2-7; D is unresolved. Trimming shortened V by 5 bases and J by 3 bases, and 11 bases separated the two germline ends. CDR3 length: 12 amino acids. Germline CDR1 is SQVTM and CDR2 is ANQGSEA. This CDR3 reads CSVSRDGYEQYF. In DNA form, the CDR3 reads TGCAGCGTTTCCCGTGACGGCTACGAGCAGTACTTC.

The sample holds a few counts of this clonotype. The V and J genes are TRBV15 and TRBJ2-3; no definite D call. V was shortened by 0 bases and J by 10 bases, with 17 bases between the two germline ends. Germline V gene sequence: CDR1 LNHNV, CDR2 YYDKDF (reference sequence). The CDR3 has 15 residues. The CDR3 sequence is CATSRDLSYLEAQYF. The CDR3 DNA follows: TGTGCCACCAGCAGAGATCTAAGCTACCTCGAGGCGCAGTATTTT.

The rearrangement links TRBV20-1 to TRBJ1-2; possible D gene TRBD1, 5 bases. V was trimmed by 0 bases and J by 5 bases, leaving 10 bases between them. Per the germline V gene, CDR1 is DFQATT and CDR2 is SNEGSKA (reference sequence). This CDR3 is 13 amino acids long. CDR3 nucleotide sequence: TGCAGTGCTAGAGATCGGGGGGGTTATGGCTACACCTTC. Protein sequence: CSARDRGGYGYTF.

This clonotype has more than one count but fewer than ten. As DNA, the CDR3 is TGCGCCAGCAGCCAAGATTTGGGCGGGAGACGAGATACGCAGTATTTT. Translated, it gives CASSQDLGGRRDTQYF. V and J are TRBV4-3 and TRBJ2-3, with 7 nucleotides matching TRBD2. The ends lost 0 bases at V and 5 bases at J; junction bases unmatched: 8. This CDR3 spans 16 amino acids. The germline V gene has CDR1 LGHNA and CDR2 YSLEER.

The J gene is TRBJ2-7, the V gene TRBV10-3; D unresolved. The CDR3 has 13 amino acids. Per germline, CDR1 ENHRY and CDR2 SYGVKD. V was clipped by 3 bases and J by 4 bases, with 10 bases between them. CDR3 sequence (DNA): TGTGCCATCAGTGATCCCCAGAGTTACGAGCAGTACTTC. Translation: CAISDPQSYEQYF.

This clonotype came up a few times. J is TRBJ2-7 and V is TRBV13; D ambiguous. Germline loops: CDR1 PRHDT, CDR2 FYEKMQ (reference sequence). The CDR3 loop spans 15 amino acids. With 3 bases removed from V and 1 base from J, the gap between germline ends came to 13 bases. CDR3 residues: CASSFRAVASYEQYF. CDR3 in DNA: TGTGCCAGCAGCTTTCGGGCCGTAGCTTCCTACGAGCAGTACTTC.

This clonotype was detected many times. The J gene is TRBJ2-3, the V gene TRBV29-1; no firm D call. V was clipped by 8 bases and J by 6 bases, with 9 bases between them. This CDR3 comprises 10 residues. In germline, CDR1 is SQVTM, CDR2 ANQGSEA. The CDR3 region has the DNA TGCAGCTTGACTTGGGATACGCAGTATTTT. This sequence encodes CSLTWDTQYF.

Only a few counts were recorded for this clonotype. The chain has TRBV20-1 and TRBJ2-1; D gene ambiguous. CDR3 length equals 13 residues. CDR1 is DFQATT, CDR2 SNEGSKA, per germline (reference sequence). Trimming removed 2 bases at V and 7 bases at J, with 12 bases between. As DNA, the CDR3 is TGCAGTGCTAGAACCCACCTTGGAAATGAGCAGTTCTTC. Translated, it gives CSARTHLGNEQFF.

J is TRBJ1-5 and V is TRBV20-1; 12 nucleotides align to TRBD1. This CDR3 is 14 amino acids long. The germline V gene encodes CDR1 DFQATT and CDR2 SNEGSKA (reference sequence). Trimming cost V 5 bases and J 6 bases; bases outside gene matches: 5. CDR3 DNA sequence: TGCAGTGCTTGGGACAGGGGGCTAGGTCAGCCCCAGCATTTT. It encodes CSAWDRGLGQPQHF.

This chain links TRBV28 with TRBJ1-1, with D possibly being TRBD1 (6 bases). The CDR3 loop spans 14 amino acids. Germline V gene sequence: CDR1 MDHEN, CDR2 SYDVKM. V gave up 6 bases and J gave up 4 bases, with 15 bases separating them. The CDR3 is CASSWAEGVTEAFF. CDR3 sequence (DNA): TGTGCCAGCAGCTGGGCTGAGGGGGTCACTGAAGCTTTCTTT.

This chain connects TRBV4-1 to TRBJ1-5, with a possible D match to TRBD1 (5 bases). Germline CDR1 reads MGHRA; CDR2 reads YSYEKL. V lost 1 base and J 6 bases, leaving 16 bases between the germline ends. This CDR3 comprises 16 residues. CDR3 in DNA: TGCGCCAGCAGCCAAGTTACCAGGGAGAAGAGTCAGCCCCAGCATTTT. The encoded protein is CASSQVTREKSQPQHF.

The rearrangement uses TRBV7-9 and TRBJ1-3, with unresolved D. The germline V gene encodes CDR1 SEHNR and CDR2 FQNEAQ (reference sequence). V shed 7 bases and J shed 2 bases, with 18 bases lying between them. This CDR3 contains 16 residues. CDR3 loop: CASTTPITTPGNTIYF. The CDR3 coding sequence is TGTGCCAGCACTACCCCCATTACAACACCTGGAAACACCATATATTTT.

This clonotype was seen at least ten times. CDR3 nucleotide sequence: TGTGCCAGCAGCGCGGGACTAGCGGGAGTCTACGAGCAGTACTTC. This translates into CASSAGLAGVYEQYF. V gene TRBV7-6 combines with J gene TRBJ2-7, with TRBD2 identical over 14 bases. The CDR3 loop spans 15 amino acids. The germline gives CDR1 SGHVS, CDR2 FNYEAQ. The V gene end was trimmed by 5 bases and the J gene end by 3 bases; junction bases not matched to a gene: 3.

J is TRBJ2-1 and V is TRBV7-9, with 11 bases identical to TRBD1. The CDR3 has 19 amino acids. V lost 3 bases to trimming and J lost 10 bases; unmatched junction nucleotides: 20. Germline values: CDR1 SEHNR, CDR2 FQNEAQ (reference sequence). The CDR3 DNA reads TGTGCCAGCAGCTTCCCCCGTACCCGGGACAGGGGGTCTGGGGAGGAGCAGTTCTTC. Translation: CASSFPRTRDRGSGEEQFF.

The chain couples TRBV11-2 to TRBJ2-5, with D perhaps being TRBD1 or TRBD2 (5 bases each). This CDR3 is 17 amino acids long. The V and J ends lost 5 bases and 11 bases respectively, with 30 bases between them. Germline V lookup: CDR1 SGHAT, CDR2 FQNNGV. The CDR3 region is CASSQTRLGGSGHEQYF. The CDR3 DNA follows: TGTGCCAGCAGCCAGACCCGATTGGGTGGTTCGGGGCATGAGCAGTACTTC.

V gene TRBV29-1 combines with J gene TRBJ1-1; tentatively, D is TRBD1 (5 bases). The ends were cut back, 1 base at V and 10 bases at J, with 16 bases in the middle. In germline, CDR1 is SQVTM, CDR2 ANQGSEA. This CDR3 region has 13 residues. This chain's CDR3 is CSVEGTKTGGAFF. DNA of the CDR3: TGCAGCGTTGAAGGGACGAAAACCGGGGGAGCTTTCTTT. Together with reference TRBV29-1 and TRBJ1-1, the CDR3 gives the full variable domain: SAVISQKPSRDICQRGTSLTIQCQVDSQVTMMFWYRQQPGQSLTLIATANQGSEATYESGFVIDKFPISRPNLTFSTLTVSNMSPEDSSIYLCSVEGTKTGGAFFGQGTRLTVV.

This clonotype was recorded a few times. CDR3 bases: TGCGCCAGCGTGGAGGAGGGGTCCTACAATGAGCAGTTCTTC. It translates to CASVEEGSYNEQFF. V usage is TRBV5-1 and J usage is TRBJ2-1, with D maybe TRBD2 (6 bases). V was pared by 7 bases and J by 1 base, with 12 bases between. This CDR3 has 14 residues. Germline CDR1 is SGHRS and CDR2 is YFSETQ.